The next 20 T cell receptor beta chains were all read from a single sample in a study of beta chain features in type 1 diabetes. Points from the study as a whole: Patients with Type 1 diabetes showed moderately but significantly shorter TCRB CDR3s in all four CD4+ subsets.

All of the isolated RNA was reverse transcribed, so expressed TCRB transcripts were sequenced. Libraries were prepared by immunoSEQ multiplex PCR; TCRdb keeps only in-frame clonotypes and omits some of them. The sample lists under 400,000 clones; 10% to 15% were seen once. Their antigen targets remain unknown. Sample: naive CD4+ T cells from blood. These receptors were taken from a woman aged 18 to 35 with type 1 diabetes.

The chain employs TRBV9 and TRBJ2-1; 7 positions match TRBD2. The CDR3 is 15 amino acids. Trimming at V came to 4 bases and at J to 5 bases, leaving 9 bases not matched to a gene. In germline, CDR1 is SGDLS, CDR2 YYNGEE. The chain's CDR3 is CASSRLGGMHNEQFF. The CDR3 coding sequence is TGTGCCAGCAGCCGCTTGGGGGGGATGCACAATGAGCAGTTCTTC.

This clone has only a few counts. This chain links TRBV11-2 with TRBJ1-1, with D possibly being TRBD1 (6 bases). V was trimmed by 6 bases and J by 7 bases, leaving 12 bases between them. This CDR3 is built from 12 residues. Germline CDR1 is SGHAT and CDR2 is FQNNGV. The chain's CDR3 is CASSQDRDEAFF. The CDR3 nucleotides read TGTGCCAGCAGTCAGGACAGAGATGAAGCTTTCTTT.

The chain employs TRBV6-1 and TRBJ2-4; D remains unclear. CDR3 size: 16 residues. The germline V gene has CDR1 MNHNS and CDR2 SASEGT. V shed 4 bases and J shed 3 bases, with 16 bases lying between them. In DNA form, the CDR3 reads TGTGCCAGCAGTGTCAGGTCACCCGATTTCAAAAACATTCAGTACTTC. Translation gives CASSVRSPDFKNIQYF.

The chain combines TRBV4-3 with TRBJ1-1; no reliable D call. There are 14 residues in the CDR3. V shed 4 bases and J shed 3 bases, with 12 bases lying between them. The germline gives CDR1 LGHNA, CDR2 YSLEER. In DNA, the CDR3 is TGCGCCAGCAGCCCAAGACCGGCGGACACTGAAGCTTTCTTT. This sequence encodes CASSPRPADTEAFF.

This rearrangement joins TRBV25-1 to TRBJ1-3, with TRBD1 matching 9 bases. Trimming cost V 7 bases and J 3 bases; bases outside gene matches: 4. The CDR3 extends over 14 amino acids. Germline lookup yields CDR1 MGHDK and CDR2 SYGVNS. CDR3 in amino acids: CASIGQGSGNTIYF. Here the CDR3 DNA reads TGTGCCAGCATAGGACAGGGGAGTGGAAACACCATATATTTT.

V is TRBV5-1 and J is TRBJ1-3, with D tentatively TRBD1 (6 bases). This CDR3 is built from 15 residues. Germline V CDR1 and CDR2: SGHRS, YFSETQ. Trimming took off 4 bases at V and 2 bases at J, with 13 bases between the two ends. Written as DNA, the CDR3 is TGCGCCAGCAGCGTGACAGGTTTAACTGGAAACACCATATATTTT. It specifies CASSVTGLTGNTIYF.

This clone was picked up a small number of times. The sample carries other DNA sequences with the same CDR3. The chain links TRBV7-2 to TRBJ2-5, with a tentative D call TRBD2 (5 bases). Looked up from germline, CDR1 is SGHTA and CDR2 is FQGNSA. There are 11 residues in the CDR3. V shed 5 bases and J shed 5 bases, with 6 bases lying between them. The CDR3 protein is CASSPGETQYF. CDR3 nucleotide sequence: TGTGCCAGCAGCCCGGGGGAGACCCAGTACTTC.

The chain joins TRBV7-9 to TRBJ1-1, with 7 bases matching TRBD1. Germline assignment: CDR1 SEHNR and CDR2 FQNEAQ (reference sequence). The V segment lost 6 bases and the J segment 5 bases; nucleotides outside the gene matches: 9. This CDR3 has 14 amino acids. This CDR3 reads CASRVTGKETEAFF. The CDR3 DNA sequence: TGTGCCAGCAGAGTGACAGGGAAGGAGACTGAAGCTTTCTTT. Complete variable domain (other parts from reference TRBV7-9 and TRBJ1-1): DTGVSQNPRHKITKRGQNVTFRCDPISEHNRLYWYRQTLGQGPEFLTYFQNEAQLEKSRLLSDRFSAERPKGSFSTLEIQRTEQGDSAMYLCASRVTGKETEAFFGQGTRLTVV.

This chain links TRBV9 with TRBJ1-3; 7 nucleotides line up with TRBD1. This CDR3 is 15 amino acids long. J was trimmed by 0 bases and V by 2 bases; bases with no gene match: 2. Germline-derived CDR1 and CDR2 are SGDLS and YYNGEE. The CDR3 here is CASSVRTGSGNTIYF. CDR3 DNA: TGTGCCAGCAGCGTCCGGACAGGCTCTGGAAACACCATATATTTT.

The table lists this clone with a few counts. The rearrangement uses TRBV29-1 and TRBJ2-5; D is ambiguous. The CDR3 spans 10 residues. Germline V gene lookup returns CDR1 SQVTM and CDR2 ANQGSEA. CDR3 sequence: CSCAGETQYF. The CDR3 nucleotides read TGCAGTTGCGCTGGTGAGACCCAGTACTTC.

This sequence joins TRBV20-1 and TRBJ2-7; D not resolved. The germline gives CDR1 DFQATT, CDR2 SNEGSKA (reference sequence). Trimming pared 5 bases from V and 5 bases from J, leaving 10 bases between. CDR3 length: 11 amino acids. CDR3 nucleotide sequence: TGCAGTGCTGCAAGAAGAGACGAGCAGTACTTC. The encoded protein is CSAARRDEQYF.

This chain links TRBV5-1 with TRBJ2-1; 7 bases fit TRBD1. The germline CDR1 and CDR2 sequences are SGHRS and YFSETQ. The CDR3 has 15 amino acids. V gave up 3 bases and J gave up 0 bases; unmatched junction bases: 3. Here the CDR3 DNA reads TGCGCCAGCAGCTCCGGGACAGCCTCCTACAATGAGCAGTTCTTC. It encodes CASSSGTASYNEQFF. Filled out from reference TRBV5-1 and TRBJ2-1, the complete variable domain reads KAGVTQTPRYLIKTRGQQVTLSCSPISGHRSVSWYQQTPGQGLQFLFEYFSETQRNKGNFPGRFSGRQFSNSRSEMNVSTLELGDSALYLCASSSGTASYNEQFFGPGTRLTVL.

The rearrangement joins TRBV5-1 to TRBJ1-1, with 8 bases aligning to TRBD1. CDR3 length equals 16 residues. J gave up 0 bases and V 7 bases, and 11 bases lay outside the gene matches. CDR1 is SGHRS, CDR2 YFSETQ, per germline. This chain's CDR3 is CASHPWTGIMNTEAFF. CDR3 DNA sequence: TGCGCCAGCCATCCCTGGACAGGGATCATGAACACTGAAGCTTTCTTT.

The CDR3 region has the DNA TGTGCCAGCACCGGACAGATTACCGGGGAGCTGTTTTTT. Amino acids: CASTGQITGELFF. The J gene is TRBJ2-2, the V gene TRBV2; TRBD1 might be the D (6 bases). This CDR3 has 13 residues. CDR1 is SNHLY, CDR2 FYNNEI, per germline. V gave up 7 bases and J gave up 5 bases, with 11 bases separating them.

This clone was counted only a few times. This chain uses TRBV6-5 with TRBJ1-2; 8 bases match TRBD1. The CDR3 spans 14 residues. The germline V gene encodes CDR1 MNHEY and CDR2 SVGAGI. With 6 bases clipped from V and 4 bases from J, the junction kept 7 bases outside the gene matches. CDR3 amino acids: CASRTTGVSYGYTF. The CDR3 bases are TGTGCCAGCAGAACGACAGGGGTCAGCTATGGCTACACCTTC.

The V gene is TRBV18, the J gene TRBJ1-2; TRBD1 aligns across 7 bases. The CDR3 extends over 14 amino acids. Per germline, CDR1 KGHSH and CDR2 LQKENI. Losses at the gene ends were 6 bases for V and 2 bases for J; bases not matched to a gene: 6. In nucleotides, the CDR3 is TGTGCCAGCTCGATCGGGACAGACAACTATGGCTACACCTTC. Translated, it gives CASSIGTDNYGYTF.

The V and J genes are TRBV28 and TRBJ2-7; 8 nucleotides match TRBD1. The CDR3 length is 14 residues. The V gene end was trimmed by 7 bases and the J gene end by 8 bases; junction bases not matched to a gene: 13. The V gene's germline CDR1 is MDHEN and CDR2 SYDVKM. For the CDR3, the DNA is TGTGCCAGCACCGTGGAAGGACAGGGTGGAAAGCAGTACTTC. It encodes CASTVEGQGGKQYF.

This sequence joins TRBV28 and TRBJ1-1; D is undetermined. V was pared by 6 bases and J by 9 bases, with 17 bases between. CDR1 is MDHEN, CDR2 SYDVKM, per germline. The CDR3 consists of 13 residues. The CDR3 sequence: CASSWRGSGQAFF. The CDR3 nucleotides read TGTGCCAGCAGCTGGCGAGGAAGCGGCCAAGCTTTCTTT.

J is TRBJ2-4 and V is TRBV5-1, with D possibly being TRBD1 (5 bases). The CDR3 has 13 amino acids. Germline V CDR1 and CDR2: SGHRS, YFSETQ. Trimming removed 4 bases at V and 6 bases at J, with 11 bases between. The CDR3 is CASSPTDRNIQYF. The CDR3 bases are TGCGCCAGCAGCCCGACAGACAGAAACATTCAGTACTTC.

V usage is TRBV4-3 and J usage is TRBJ2-5; the match to TRBD2 covers 11 bases. Germline lookup yields CDR1 LGHNA and CDR2 YSLEER. The CDR3 totals 17 residues. The V gene end was trimmed by 4 bases and the J gene end by 5 bases; junction bases not matched to a gene: 12. DNA of the CDR3: TGCGCCAGCAGCCCTGTAATAATAGCGGGGGGGAAGGAGACCCAGTACTTC. The encoded protein is CASSPVIIAGGKETQYF.